The 21 T cell receptor beta chains below were found in one sample sequenced in a study of Ad26.COV2.S vaccination and SARS-CoV-2 variants. Some clones are missing from TCRdb's copy, which holds only in-frame ones; the method was immunoSEQ multiplex PCR. The sample holds 440,000 or so clones, 90% seen once. Stated treatment: over 15 received Ad26.COV2.S at low or high dose, single or two shots; 5 received placebo; per-sample allocation not given. Day 63 after the first vaccine or placebo injection was the time point for sampling. This specimen was peripheral blood, taken in a trial of Ad26.COV2.S vaccine versus placebo. Every receptor here comes from a person aged 18 to 59 who received the Ad26.COV2.S COVID-19 vaccine or a placebo.

The chain combines TRBV2 with TRBJ2-2; D is unclear. This CDR3 region has 14 residues. Germline CDR1 and CDR2: SNHLY and FYNNEI. V shed 10 bases and J shed 4 bases, with 16 bases lying between them. This chain's CDR3 is CATRRGEITGELFF. In nucleotides, the CDR3 is TGTGCCACCCGACGTGGAGAAATCACCGGGGAGCTGTTTTTT.

J is TRBJ2-2 and V is TRBV29-1, with D unresolved. V was trimmed by 5 bases and J by 6 bases, leaving 7 bases between them. The CDR3 extends over 11 amino acids. Germline V CDR1 and CDR2: SQVTM, ANQGSEA. CDR3 amino acids: CSVRVAGELFF. CDR3 in DNA: TGCAGCGTTCGAGTGGCCGGGGAGCTGTTTTTT.

V gene TRBV7-6 combines with J gene TRBJ2-1; D is uncertain. The CDR3 loop spans 17 amino acids. In germline, CDR1 is SGHVS, CDR2 FNYEAQ. The V and J ends lost 1 base and 4 bases respectively, with 17 bases between them. CDR3 residues: CASSLGRHGQTYNEQFF. CDR3 coding DNA: TGTGCCAGCAGCTTAGGCCGCCACGGCCAGACTTACAATGAGCAGTTCTTC. Full variable domain (rest looked up from reference TRBV7-6 and TRBJ2-1): GAGVSQSPRYKVTKRGQDVALRCDPISGHVSLYWYRQALGQGPEFLTYFNYEAQQDKSGLPNDRFSAERPEGSISTLTIQRTEQRDSAMYRCASSLGRHGQTYNEQFFGPGTRLTVL.

Only a few counts were recorded for this clone. The same CDR3 can be traced to other DNA sequences in this sample. This CDR3 reads CASSPGTSSGNTIYF. Written as DNA, the CDR3 is TGTGCCAGCAGCCCTGGGACAAGCTCTGGAAACACCATATATTTT. This chain uses TRBV9 with TRBJ1-3; possibly TRBD1 for D (6 bases). V was clipped by 4 bases and J by 0 bases, with 11 bases between them. The CDR3 length is 15 residues. Germline V lookup: CDR1 SGDLS, CDR2 YYNGEE.

The chain has TRBV9 and TRBJ2-1; D may be TRBD1 (5 bases). The CDR3 length is 17 residues. V shed 3 bases and J shed 6 bases, with 22 bases lying between them. CDR1 and CDR2 from the germline V gene are SGDLS and YYNGEE. CDR3: CASSGNLGLERINEQFF. The CDR3 coding sequence is TGTGCCAGCAGCGGCAACCTGGGGCTAGAAAGGATCAATGAGCAGTTCTTC. Combining the CDR3 with reference TRBV9 and TRBJ2-1 gives the whole variable domain DSGVTQTPKHLITATGQRVTLRCSPRSGDLSVYWYQQSLDQGLQFLIQYYNGEERAKGNILERFSAQQFPDLHSELNLSSLELGDSALYFCASSGNLGLERINEQFFGPGTRLTVL.

This clone was counted only a few times. V usage is TRBV28 and J usage is TRBJ1-3; 8 bases match TRBD1. V lost 6 bases, J lost 3 bases, and 16 bases stayed unmatched. Per germline, CDR1 MDHEN and CDR2 SYDVKM. The CDR3 runs 18 residues. The CDR3 spells CASRRGTGRVKIGNTIYF. The CDR3 region has the DNA TGTGCCAGCAGACGTGGGACAGGTCGCGTGAAGATTGGAAACACCATATATTTT.

This clone was counted a single time. Other nucleotide sequences from this sample produce the same CDR3. The CDR3 DNA sequence: TGTGCCAGCAGTACAGGCTACGAGCAGTACTTC. This sequence encodes CASSTGYEQYF. The gene calls are TRBV27 and TRBJ2-7; a possible D gene is TRBD1 (5 bases). CDR3 length equals 11 residues. CDR1 and CDR2 (germline): MNHEY, SMNVEV (reference sequence). Trimming took off 5 bases at V and 3 bases at J, with 5 bases between the two ends.

Only a few counts were recorded for this clone. The J gene is TRBJ1-6, the V gene TRBV28, with TRBD1 as a possible D gene (6 bases). There are 15 residues in the CDR3. V shed 3 bases and J shed 5 bases, with 11 bases lying between them. CDR1 and CDR2 from the germline V gene are MDHEN and SYDVKM. The CDR3 loop reads CASSFPDRDNSPLHF. The CDR3, as DNA: TGTGCCAGCAGTTTTCCGGACAGAGATAATTCACCCCTCCACTTT.

This clone has just a few counts. The CDR3: CASSPRTVQETQYF. CDR3 DNA sequence: TGTGCCAGCAGCCCGCGGACAGTCCAAGAGACCCAGTACTTC. J is TRBJ2-5 and V is TRBV14; D is perhaps TRBD1 (6 bases). The CDR3 has 14 amino acids. Germline V gene data show CDR1 as SGHDN and CDR2 as FVKESK. The V end lost 4 bases, the J end lost 1 base, and 10 bases lay between the germline ends.

The sample holds one count of this clone. The rearrangement uses TRBV11-2 and TRBJ2-7, with D perhaps matching TRBD1 (6 bases). This CDR3 has 14 amino acids. Germline V gene data show CDR1 as SGHAT and CDR2 as FQNNGV. V was trimmed by 0 bases and J by 6 bases, leaving 12 bases between them. CDR3 DNA: TGTGCCAGCAGCTTAGAATCCCAGACAGGCGAGCAGTACTTC. This encodes CASSLESQTGEQYF.

The chain has TRBV28 and TRBJ2-7; TRBD1 matches 8 bases. Germline V gene sequence: CDR1 MDHEN, CDR2 SYDVKM. V shed 6 bases, J shed 7 bases, and the junction held 14 bases outside the gene matches. The CDR3 is 15 residues long. The CDR3 loop is CASRAADRGTREQYF. DNA of the CDR3: TGTGCCAGCAGAGCGGCCGACAGGGGCACGAGAGAGCAGTACTTC. The full variable domain, its missing parts supplied by reference TRBV28 and TRBJ2-7, is DVKVTQSSRYLVKRTGEKVFLECVQDMDHENMFWYRQDPGLGLRLIYFSYDVKMKEKGDIPEGYSVSREKKERFSLILESASTNQTSMYLCASRAADRGTREQYFGPGTRLTVT.

This sequence joins TRBV5-1 and TRBJ2-5, with D possibly being TRBD1 (5 bases). Germline CDR1 SGHRS, CDR2 YFSETQ. The CDR3 has 16 residues. The V end was cut by 3 bases, the J end by 5 bases, with 20 bases between. CDR3: CASSWRRGVGLETQYF. CDR3 DNA sequence: TGCGCCAGCAGCTGGCGCCGAGGCGTGGGGCTGGAGACCCAGTACTTC.

This clone was recorded once. The chain combines TRBV5-5 with TRBJ1-4; D call uncertain. CDR3 length equals 14 residues. Per germline, CDR1 SGHKS and CDR2 YYEKEE (reference sequence). The ends were cut back, 2 bases at V and 3 bases at J, with 8 bases in the middle. The CDR3 sequence: CASSLGRANEKLFF. CDR3 bases: TGTGCCAGCAGCTTAGGTCGGGCTAATGAAAAACTGTTTTTT.

This chain joins TRBV28 and TRBJ2-7; 10 bases align to TRBD2. Germline CDR1 is MDHEN and CDR2 is SYDVKM. This CDR3 region has 15 residues. J lost 0 bases, V lost 5 bases, and 4 bases had no gene match. This CDR3 is CASSDRLAGSYEQYF. CDR3 coding DNA: TGTGCCAGCAGTGATAGACTAGCGGGCTCCTACGAGCAGTACTTC. The full variable domain, with the rest looked up from reference TRBV28 and TRBJ2-7, is DVKVTQSSRYLVKRTGEKVFLECVQDMDHENMFWYRQDPGLGLRLIYFSYDVKMKEKGDIPEGYSVSREKKERFSLILESASTNQTSMYLCASSDRLAGSYEQYFGPGTRLTVT.

The chain employs TRBV21-1 and TRBJ2-1. TRBV21-1 counts as a pseudogene. There are 15 residues in the CDR3. The CDR3 loop is CARPLGERLYNEQFF. CDR3 DNA: TGTGCCAGACCCCTAGGGGAGAGATTATACAATGAGCAGTTCTTC.

The V call is TRBV4-1, the J call TRBJ2-5; perhaps TRBD2 as D (5 bases). This CDR3 is built from 15 residues. Trimming removed 3 bases at V and 5 bases at J, with 16 bases between. In germline, CDR1 is MGHRA, CDR2 YSYEKL. Written as DNA, the CDR3 is TGCGCCAGCAGCCATTGGTTGGGAGAAAGGGAGACCCAGTACTTC. Encoded protein: CASSHWLGERETQYF.

V and J are TRBV7-9 and TRBJ2-5; D remains ambiguous. V was clipped by 4 bases and J by 4 bases, with 10 bases between them. CDR3 length: 13 residues. Per the germline V gene, CDR1 is SEHNR and CDR2 is FQNEAQ (reference sequence). The CDR3 loop is CASSSSTAETQYF. Written as DNA, the CDR3 is TGTGCCAGCAGCTCCTCAACGGCAGAGACCCAGTACTTC.

The chain combines TRBV2 with TRBJ2-3; D remains ambiguous. V shed 6 bases and J shed 1 base, with 14 bases lying between them. Germline assignment: CDR1 SNHLY and CDR2 FYNNEI. This CDR3 has 15 residues. Here the CDR3 DNA reads TGTGCCAGCAGCCGACAAGGGTCCGGCACAGATACGCAGTATTTT. Amino acids: CASSRQGSGTDTQYF. Supplemented by reference TRBV2 and TRBJ2-3, the full variable domain reads EPEVTQTPSHQVTQMGQEVILRCVPISNHLYFYWYRQILGQKVEFLVSFYNNEISEKSEIFDDQFSVERPDGSNFTLKIRSTKLEDSAMYFCASSRQGSGTDTQYFGPGTRLTVL.

Only one count was recorded for this clone. The V call is TRBV13, the J call TRBJ2-1; 10 bases fit TRBD2. V dropped 4 bases and J dropped 4; count of bases not matched to a gene: 4. CDR1 and CDR2 from the germline V gene are PRHDT and FYEKMQ (reference sequence). The CDR3 is made up of 15 amino acids. DNA of the CDR3: TGTGCCAGCAGCTCTCAACTAGCGGGGTACAATGAGCAGTTCTTC. This gives the protein CASSSQLAGYNEQFF.

A few counts support this clone. This chain uses TRBV5-8 with TRBJ1-6; D is ambiguous. The CDR3 is made up of 14 amino acids. V was clipped by 0 bases and J by 7 bases, with 8 bases between them. In germline, CDR1 is SGHTS, CDR2 YDEGEE. This CDR3 is CASSLGVRNSPLHF. In DNA form, the CDR3 reads TGTGCCAGCAGCTTGGGGGTGCGCAATTCACCCCTCCACTTT.

CDR3 in amino acids: CASSFMAGWFYTGELFF. CDR3 DNA sequence: TGTGCCAGCAGTTTTATGGCGGGCTGGTTCTACACCGGGGAGCTGTTTTTT. The chain employs TRBV28 and TRBJ2-2; D may be TRBD2 (5 bases). The germline V gene has CDR1 MDHEN and CDR2 SYDVKM. The CDR3 covers 17 residues. Trimming pared 3 bases from V and 3 bases from J, leaving 17 bases between. Filled out from reference TRBV28 and TRBJ2-2, the complete variable domain reads DVKVTQSSRYLVKRTGEKVFLECVQDMDHENMFWYRQDPGLGLRLIYFSYDVKMKEKGDIPEGYSVSREKKERFSLILESASTNQTSMYLCASSFMAGWFYTGELFFGEGSRLTVL.